The T cell receptor beta chain described here comes from a study of T cell repertoires in cytomegalovirus infection. For the study at large: CMV infection together with matching HLA type was indicated by public TCR beta signatures.

TCRdb passed the reads through MiXCR, listing each CDR3 protein once. The data show some 220,000 distinct CDR3 sequences, about 5.9% seen once. The table lists this clonotype with many counts. The target antigen is unknown. Study results and limitations: Cumulative public TCR beta family frequency identified carriers of CMV plus the relevant HLA. Dominant in the ex vivo response were TCR beta clonotypes restricted by HLA-C and specific for CMV.

V lost 3 bases, J lost 4 bases, and 9 bases lay in between. Germline CDR1 reads SGHTA; CDR2 reads FQGNSA. The CDR3 contains 13 residues. The genes are TRBV7-2 and TRBJ2-5; D ambiguous. This TCR derives from a human donor in good health (CMV status not recorded). Some clones in this sample may be carry-over from other donors' samples. The material sequenced was PBMCs. As DNA, the CDR3 is TGTGCCAGCAGCTTTTCTGTGAGAGAGACCCAGTACTTC. This sequence encodes CASSFSVRETQYF.